Listed below are T cell receptor beta chains from one sample, sequenced in a study of early T cells in non-severe SARS-CoV-2 infection. TCRdb re-called the 5' RACE reads through MiXCR, storing one row per CDR3 protein. The repertoire holds over 85,000 distinct CDR3 sequences, with around an eighth as singletons. Sequenced here: whole blood, sampled at baseline. Every receptor here comes from an adult who was a healthcare worker with PCR-confirmed SARS-CoV-2 infection or an uninfected control (not recorded which). Both conserved end residues are part of each CDR3. The D gene is left open where the match is weak. A clone size is listed for some rows: how often the clone was seen (once, few, many), or a class if it is expanded.

clone_size	v_call	j_call	d_call	cdr3_aa	cdr3_nt
few	TRBV29-1	TRBJ2-5	TRBD2	CSVGVRLAGRETQYF	TGCAGCGTTGGGGTCCGGCTAGCGGGAAGAGAGACCCAGTACTTC
-	TRBV4-2	TRBJ2-7	TRBD2	CASSLRYPSGGYEQYF	TGTGCCAGCAGCCTTCGCTACCCTAGCGGGGGATACGAGCAGTACTTC
-	TRBV28	TRBJ2-7	-	CASSLVPGAYEQYF	TGTGCCAGCAGTTTAGTCCCAGGGGCCTACGAGCAGTACTTC
many	TRBV27	TRBJ1-2	-	CASSSAGGTSNYGYTF	TGTGCCAGCAGTTCGGCGGGGGGGACTTCTAACTATGGCTACACCTTC
few	TRBV18	TRBJ2-2	-	CASSPLPAPNTGELFF	TGTGCCAGCTCACCGCTTCCGGCACCGAACACCGGGGAGCTGTTTTTT
-	TRBV5-1	TRBJ2-3	-	CASSHGQYTDTQYF	TGCGCCAGCAGCCACGGACAGTACACAGATACGCAGTATTTT
few	TRBV28	TRBJ1-3	TRBD1	CASSLRDRARNTIYF	TGTGCCAGCAGTTTACGAGACAGGGCTAGAAACACCATATATTTT
many	TRBV2	TRBJ2-4	-	CASSRRDLNIQYF	TGTGCCAGCAGCCGGAGAGACTTAAACATTCAGTACTTC
many	TRBV12-3/TRBV12-4	TRBJ2-2	TRBD2	CASSLRLAGVGDTGELFF	TGTGCCAGCAGTTTGCGACTAGCGGGGGTGGGTGACACCGGGGAGCTGTTTTTT
-	TRBV20-1	TRBJ2-5	-	CSARPGLSRETQYF	TGCAGTGCTAGACCCGGCCTGAGTAGGGAGACCCAGTACTTC
few	TRBV11-1	TRBJ2-5	TRBD1	CASSRGTGEETQYF	TGTGCCAGCAGCAGAGGGACAGGGGAAGAGACCCAGTACTTC
-	TRBV7-3	TRBJ1-1	-	CASGLGTRSVNTEAFF	TGTGCCAGCGGACTCGGGACACGATCGGTGAACACTGAAGCTTTCTTT
few	TRBV30	TRBJ2-1	TRBD2	CAWSVGRRESSYNEQFF	TGTGCCTGGAGTGTGGGTAGGCGGGAGAGTTCCTACAATGAGCAGTTCTTC
-	TRBV7-2	TRBJ2-2	-	CASSLVYGAGTGELFF	TGTGCCAGCAGCTTAGTTTATGGGGCGGGCACCGGGGAGCTGTTTTTT
-	TRBV6-6	TRBJ2-3	TRBD2	CASSYPIRTSGRTSSTDTQYF	TGTGCCAGCAGTTACCCAATTAGGACTAGCGGGAGAACTTCTAGCACAGATACGCAGTATTTT
few	TRBV6-5	TRBJ1-2	-	CASSWHHGDEGFYGYTF	TGTGCCAGCAGTTGGCATCACGGGGACGAGGGATTCTATGGCTACACCTTC
many	TRBV10-3	TRBJ2-7	-	CAISNFGSYEQYF	TGTGCCATCAGTAACTTTGGTAGCTACGAGCAGTACTTC
many	TRBV4-1	TRBJ2-7	-	CASSQGRDNYEQYF	TGCGCCAGCAGCCAAGGGCGGGACAACTACGAGCAGTACTTC
few	TRBV2	TRBJ1-1	-	CASSDERLNTEAFF	TGTGCCAGCAGTGATGAACGGCTGAACACTGAAGCTTTCTTT
few	TRBV6-5	TRBJ2-2	-	CASSNLLGALSTGELFF	TGTGCCAGCAGTAACCTCTTGGGGGCTCTGAGTACCGGGGAGCTGTTTTTT
few	TRBV2	TRBJ2-1	-	CASKKTYNEQFF	TGTGCCAGCAAGAAGACCTACAATGAGCAGTTCTTC
-	TRBV9	TRBJ1-2	TRBD1	CASSEGQHYGYTF	TGTGCCAGCAGCGAGGGACAGCACTATGGCTACACCTTC
few	TRBV4-1	TRBJ2-1	TRBD1	CASSRLTGGNDEQFF	TGCGCCAGCAGCCGCTTAACAGGGGGCAACGATGAGCAGTTCTTC
-	TRBV7-9	TRBJ2-7	-	CASNLGRQPDEQYF	TGTGCCAGCAACCTTGGACGGCAGCCTGACGAGCAGTACTTC
-	TRBV6-1	TRBJ1-2	TRBD1	CASSGSPGTGGNYGYTF	TGTGCCAGCAGTGGTTCCCCGGGGACAGGGGGCAACTATGGCTACACCTTC
-	TRBV3-1	TRBJ2-5	-	CASSFRQNQETQYF	TGTGCCAGCAGCTTCCGACAGAACCAAGAGACCCAGTACTTC
many	TRBV24-1	TRBJ1-2	TRBD1	CATSDPTGGNYGYTF	TGTGCCACCAGTGATCCGACAGGGGGCAACTATGGCTACACCTTC
many	TRBV29-1	TRBJ1-1	-	CSVFQAGTEAFF	TGCAGCGTATTTCAGGCTGGGACTGAAGCTTTCTTT
few	TRBV5-1	TRBJ1-1	-	CASSLGSHGTEAFF	TGCGCCAGCAGCTTGGGGAGTCACGGCACTGAAGCTTTCTTT
many	TRBV6-1	TRBJ2-1	-	CASCAHRSQGPGNEQFF	TGTGCCAGCTGTGCCCATCGTTCACAGGGTCCCGGCAATGAGCAGTTCTTC
few	TRBV28	TRBJ1-2	-	CASSPLYGYTF	TGTGCCAGCAGCCCACTCTATGGCTACACCTTC
-	TRBV21-1	TRBJ2-7	-	CASSKPQGLAGALYEQYF	TGTGCCAGCAGCAAACCCCAGGGACTAGCGGGGGCCCTCTACGAGCAGTACTTC
-	TRBV5-5	TRBJ2-7	TRBD1	CASSFLGDRGEQYF	TGTGCCAGCAGCTTTCTTGGGGACAGGGGGGAGCAGTACTTC
few	TRBV11-2	TRBJ1-2	-	CASSLVADRGYTF	TGTGCCAGCAGCTTAGTGGCTGACCGTGGCTACACCTTC
many	TRBV11-2	TRBJ1-1	-	CASSSPTGMNTEAFF	TGTGCCAGCAGCTCCCCGACGGGGATGAACACTGAAGCTTTCTTT
once	TRBV18	TRBJ2-6	-	CASSQQGTGANVLTF	TGTGCCAGCTCTCAACAGGGAACTGGGGCCAACGTCCTGACTTTC
-	TRBV7-9	TRBJ1-1	TRBD1	CASSPKRQGNTEAFF	TGTGCCAGCAGCCCTAAGAGACAGGGCAACACTGAAGCTTTCTTT
-	TRBV7-9	TRBJ1-2	-	CASSPMGESYGYTF	TGTGCCAGCAGCCCCATGGGGGAATCCTATGGCTACACCTTC
few	TRBV6-1	TRBJ2-3	-	CASRSWWGGAGDTQYF	TGTGCCAGCAGAAGTTGGTGGGGGGGCGCGGGAGATACGCAGTATTTT
few	TRBV12-3/TRBV12-4	TRBJ2-1	TRBD1	CASGRTGGNEQFF	TGTGCCAGCGGAAGGACAGGGGGCAATGAGCAGTTCTTC
few	TRBV11-1	TRBJ1-1	-	CASSPSGVRGEAFF	TGTGCCAGCAGCCCCTCCGGAGTACGGGGTGAAGCTTTCTTT